This T cell receptor beta chain was obtained from a study of early T cells in non-severe SARS-CoV-2 infection. Study background: Whole-blood bulk RNA, unsorted, was sequenced, and chains were unpaired. Study observations and caveats: The VDJdb matching leaned toward anti-spike CD8 responses and overlooked private and CD4 specificities.

This CDR3 is built from 16 residues. The germline V gene has CDR1 MNHNY and CDR2 SVGAGI (reference sequence). V lost 5 bases and J lost 0; bases outside the gene matches: 6. The protocol attached unique molecular identifiers to individual cDNA molecules. TCRdb passed the 5' RACE reads through MiXCR, listing each CDR3 protein once. This table holds roughly 32,000 distinct CDR3 sequences, 5.5% to 7.5% found once. To note about this clonotype: Its specificity is not known.

Material for sequencing was whole blood. This TCR came from an adult who was a healthcare worker with PCR-confirmed SARS-CoV-2 infection or an uninfected control (not recorded which). V gene TRBV6-6 combines with J gene TRBJ2-1, with 8 bases that match TRBD1. CDR3 sequence (DNA): TGTGCCAGCAGTAACGACAGGGGCTTCTCCTACAATGAGCAGTTCTTC. Translation: CASSNDRGFSYNEQFF.